This entry lists 20 T cell receptor beta chains sequenced from one sample in a study of blood T cell repertoires in COVID-19. Assay used: immunoSEQ multiplex PCR; TCRdb lists only in-frame clones, some missing. The table shows about 14,000 clones, with 80% to 90% occurring only once. Sequenced sample: peripheral blood. The receptor set was obtained from a man older than 75 with acute or convalescent COVID-19.

The chain uses TRBV10-3 and TRBJ1-1; D remains ambiguous. The V end lost 1 base, the J end lost 4 bases, and 4 bases lay between the germline ends. The CDR3 is made up of 12 amino acids. Looked up from germline, CDR1 is ENHRY and CDR2 is SYGVKD. The CDR3 loop reads CAISEFRTEAFF. DNA for the CDR3: TGTGCCATCAGTGAGTTCCGCACTGAAGCTTTCTTT.

This rearrangement joins TRBV7-2 to TRBJ1-5; possible D gene TRBD1, 6 bases. The CDR3 contains 14 residues. V lost 5 bases, J lost 6 bases, and 14 bases lay in between. Germline V gene sequence: CDR1 SGHTA, CDR2 FQGNSA. The CDR3 loop is CASSEDRGSQPQHF. CDR3 DNA: TGTGCCAGCAGCGAGGACAGAGGGAGTCAGCCCCAGCATTTT.

The chain is built from TRBV7-9 and TRBJ1-3, with D possibly being TRBD1 (5 bases). The V end was cut by 1 base, the J end by 8 bases, with 9 bases between. Germline CDR1 is SEHNR and CDR2 is FQNEAQ (reference sequence). The CDR3 is 13 residues long. The CDR3 coding sequence is TGTGCCAGCAGCTTAGTCGGGGGTTACACCATATATTTT. Protein: CASSLVGGYTIYF.

The CDR3, as DNA: TGTGCCAGCTCACCCAGGACTAGCGGGGACAATGAGCAGTTCTTC. This gives the protein CASSPRTSGDNEQFF. The chain joins TRBV18 to TRBJ2-1, with 12 bases matching TRBD2. This CDR3 is built from 15 residues. The germline V gene has CDR1 KGHSH and CDR2 LQKENI. Unmatched junction bases numbered 2, after V lost 3 bases and J lost 5 bases.

V gene TRBV10-3 combines with J gene TRBJ2-7; TRBD2 agrees at 13 bases. The V and J ends lost 0 bases and 6 bases, in that order; junction bases with no gene match: 5. Germline V gene lookup returns CDR1 ENHRY and CDR2 SYGVKD. The CDR3 is 16 amino acids. In DNA form, the CDR3 reads TGTGCCATCAGTGAGTCCCTTGGGACTAGCGGGACCGAGCAGTACTTC. Its translation: CAISESLGTSGTEQYF.

The rearrangement links TRBV30 to TRBJ1-6, with D perhaps matching TRBD1 (5 bases). V lost 1 base, J lost 9 bases, and 10 bases lay in between. The germline gives CDR1 GTSNPN, CDR2 SVGIG (reference sequence). The CDR3 has 13 amino acids. The CDR3 nucleotides are TGTGCCTGGAGTGGTCAGGGCCTTTCACCCCTCCACTTT. The encoded protein is CAWSGQGLSPLHF.

For this clone: Relative to the germline gene, one junction end is altered; a read error may explain this. The rearrangement uses TRBV12-3 or TRBV12-4 and TRBJ2-7, with D possibly TRBD2 on 6 matching bases. This CDR3 spans 13 amino acids. The CDR3: CASTSGLSSEQYF. CDR3 sequence (DNA): TGTGCCAGCACCTCGGGACTCTCCTCCGAGCAGTACTTC.

The chain employs TRBV18 and TRBJ2-7; D is possibly TRBD2 (6 bases). CDR1 and CDR2 from the germline V gene are KGHSH and LQKENI. Deletions cut 1 base from V and 4 bases from J, with 11 bases between. This CDR3 comprises 14 residues. CDR3 protein: CASSPRAGRYEQYF. In DNA form, the CDR3 reads TGTGCCAGCTCACCACGGGCAGGGAGGTACGAGCAGTACTTC.

The gene calls are TRBV5-1 and TRBJ2-1, with D possibly TRBD2 on 6 matching bases. The CDR3 is 16 amino acids. Trimming took 4 bases from V and 7 from J, leaving 21 bases between them. From germline, CDR1 is SGHRS and CDR2 YFSETQ. Written as DNA, the CDR3 is TGCGCCAGCAGCCCCGGAGGGTTAGCATCGTCGAATGAGCAGTTCTTC. Encoded protein: CASSPGGLASSNEQFF. Full variable domain (outside the CDR3, taken from reference TRBV5-1 and TRBJ2-1): KAGVTQTPRYLIKTRGQQVTLSCSPISGHRSVSWYQQTPGQGLQFLFEYFSETQRNKGNFPGRFSGRQFSNSRSEMNVSTLELGDSALYLCASSPGGLASSNEQFFGPGTRLTVL.

This clone was detected once. This chain joins TRBV19 and TRBJ2-1; 10 nucleotides align to TRBD2. V trimming: 4 bases; J trimming: 0 bases; junction bases outside the gene matches: 6. The CDR3 extends over 17 amino acids. Germline CDR1 LNHDA, CDR2 SQIVND (reference sequence). CDR3 nucleotide sequence: TGTGCCAGTAGTAGACTAGCGGGCTTTAGCTCCTACAATGAGCAGTTCTTC. It codes for CASSRLAGFSSYNEQFF.

The chain is built from TRBV29-1 and TRBJ1-3; D not resolved. In germline, CDR1 is SQVTM, CDR2 ANQGSEA. There are 13 residues in the CDR3. Trimming took 4 bases from V and 0 from J, leaving 7 bases between them. The CDR3 DNA sequence: TGCAGCGTTGTCCTATTCTCTGGAAACACCATATATTTT. Protein product: CSVVLFSGNTIYF.

This chain connects TRBV6-1 to TRBJ2-3; 7 positions agree with TRBD2. Germline trimming cut 4 bases from V and 7 bases from J; bases unmatched to any gene: 14. CDR3 length: 16 residues. Germline CDR1 MNHNS, CDR2 SASEGT. This CDR3 reads CASSGRAGLAEYTQYF. CDR3 bases: TGTGCCAGCAGTGGACGAGCGGGGCTAGCGGAGTATACGCAGTATTTT.

The rearrangement uses TRBV5-5 and TRBJ1-4; no definite D call. This CDR3 contains 15 residues. Trimming cost V 4 bases and J 0 bases, with 10 bases left between them. From germline, CDR1 is SGHKS and CDR2 YYEKEE (reference sequence). In DNA form, the CDR3 reads TGTGCCAGCAGCCCAGAGGCCTCAACTAATGAAAAACTGTTTTTT. Its translation: CASSPEASTNEKLFF.

The CDR3 bases are TGTGCCAGCACCGGACAGTTGAACACTGAAGCTTTCTTT. Translating gives CASTGQLNTEAFF. The J gene is TRBJ1-1, the V gene TRBV6-5; possibly TRBD1 for D (6 bases). Trimming removed 7 bases at V and 0 bases at J, with 9 bases between. CDR1 is MNHEY and CDR2 is SVGAGI in the germline V gene. The CDR3 length is 13 residues.

This clone was seen only once. The rearrangement uses TRBV7-8 and TRBJ2-5; the match to TRBD1 covers 7 bases. This CDR3 comprises 14 residues. Germline CDR1 is SGHVS and CDR2 is FQNEAQ. With V trimmed by 5 bases and J by 4 bases, 7 bases remained unmatched. The CDR3 sequence is CASSPRGGRETQYF. CDR3 sequence (DNA): TGTGCCAGCAGCCCTCGAGGGGGCAGAGAGACCCAGTACTTC.

The gene calls are TRBV4-1 and TRBJ2-3; D not resolved. CDR3 length: 14 residues. Trimming took off 0 bases at V and 3 bases at J, with 7 bases between the two ends. Germline V gene sequence: CDR1 MGHRA, CDR2 YSYEKL. The DNA of the CDR3 is TGCGCCAGCAGCCAAGATAGAGGAACAGATACGCAGTATTTT. Translated: CASSQDRGTDTQYF.

The genes are TRBV25-1 and TRBJ2-3, with D possibly matching TRBD1 (6 bases). CDR1 MGHDK and CDR2 SYGVNS come from the germline V gene. The CDR3 spans 14 residues. Trimming removed 4 bases at V and 4 bases at J, with 12 bases between. The CDR3 reads CASSASTGSDTQYF. CDR3 DNA sequence: TGTGCCAGCAGTGCCTCGACAGGCTCAGATACGCAGTATTTT.

This sequence joins TRBV5-1 and TRBJ2-3, with D possibly TRBD1 on 6 matching bases. The CDR3 covers 14 residues. Germline CDR1 is SGHRS and CDR2 is YFSETQ. V was shortened by 6 bases and J by 6 bases, with 17 bases between the two germline ends. The CDR3 DNA sequence: TGCGCCAGCAAACCGGGGCAGGGGACCGATACGCAGTATTTT. Protein: CASKPGQGTDTQYF.

V and J are TRBV10-3 and TRBJ2-7; 8 bases are shared with TRBD1. V dropped 4 bases and J dropped 0; count of bases not matched to a gene: 5. The CDR3 sequence is 15 residues long. Germline V gives CDR1 ENHRY, CDR2 SYGVKD. The CDR3 DNA reads TGTGCCATCAGTGTCGGACAGGGTTCCTCCTACGAGCAGTACTTC. It specifies CAISVGQGSSYEQYF.

The chain is built from TRBV6-1 and TRBJ2-3; D is possibly TRBD1 (6 bases). Germline assignment: CDR1 MNHNS and CDR2 SASEGT. The V end lost 4 bases, the J end lost 2 bases, and 16 bases lay between the germline ends. This CDR3 is built from 16 residues. CDR3 region: CASSVSGTLNTDTQYF. The CDR3 bases are TGTGCCAGCAGTGTGTCGGGGACACTTAACACAGATACGCAGTATTTT.